The present entry profiles one T cell receptor (beta chain) with its context. The PCR employed 60 Vbeta primers together with 13 Jbeta primers. Data came from immunoSEQ multiplex PCR; TCRdb stores just in-frame clones and leaves some out. The sample contains under 250,000 clones, over 75% of which appear only once. Trimming cost V 5 bases and J 5 bases, with 18 bases left between them. Germline-derived CDR1 and CDR2 are LNHDA and SQIVND (reference sequence). This CDR3 region has 16 residues. The record originates from a study of cytomegalovirus exposure and HLA in healthy donors. Sequenced material: PBMCs. This clonotype was obtained from a male donor in good health and CMV-seronegative. This chain joins TRBV19 and TRBJ1-4, with D possibly being TRBD1 (5 bases). In DNA form, the CDR3 reads TGTGCCAGTAGTCCTAAACGTCGGGGGGGGAATGAAAAACTGTTTTTT. Translation: CASSPKRRGGNEKLFF.